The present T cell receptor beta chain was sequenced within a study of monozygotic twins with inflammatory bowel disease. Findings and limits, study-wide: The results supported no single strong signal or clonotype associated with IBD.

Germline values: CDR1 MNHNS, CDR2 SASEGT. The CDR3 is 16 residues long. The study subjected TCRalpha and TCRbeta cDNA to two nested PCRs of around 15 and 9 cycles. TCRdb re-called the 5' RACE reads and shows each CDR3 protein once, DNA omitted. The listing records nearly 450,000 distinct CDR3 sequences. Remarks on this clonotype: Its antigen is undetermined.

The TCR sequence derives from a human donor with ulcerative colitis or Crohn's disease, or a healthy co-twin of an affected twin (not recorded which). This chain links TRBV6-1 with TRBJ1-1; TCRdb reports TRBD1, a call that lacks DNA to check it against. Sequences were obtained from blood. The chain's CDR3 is CASSSAWGALNTEAFF.